This record concerns one T cell receptor beta chain sequence. Authors' processing steps: Nucleated cell counts were estimated from reference gene primer amplification. The table came from immunoSEQ multiplex PCR; TCRdb's copy has only in-frame clones and leaves some out. V, J and clone size are those of that table, while D and trimming were read from the DNA. Among more than 65,000 clones listed, about 83% were seen once. These data originate in a study of blood T cell repertoires in COVID-19. Overall study: Both acute and convalescent COVID-19 samples were obtained from the United States, Italy and Spain. In each case, the material was cDNA or gDNA derived from T cells, B-cell-depleted T cells, or PBMCs.

The sequenced sample was peripheral blood. The TCR comes from a woman over 75 with active or convalescent COVID-19.

The CDR3 loop is CASSQLAGFINEQFF. In DNA form, the CDR3 reads TGTGCCAGCTCTCAACTAGCGGGATTTATCAATGAGCAGTTCTTC. The rearrangement links TRBV18 to TRBJ2-1, with 10 bases matching TRBD2. This CDR3 is built from 15 residues. Trimming removed 6 bases from V and 6 bases from J; junction bases left unmatched: 8. Germline V CDR1 and CDR2: KGHSH, LQKENI. The full variable domain, completed using reference TRBV18 and TRBJ2-1, is NAGVMQNPRHLVRRRGQEARLRCSPMKGHSHVYWYRQLPEEGLKFMVYLQKENIIDESGMPKERFSAEFPKEGPSILRIQQVVRGDSAAYFCASSQLAGFINEQFFGPGTRLTVL.